This T cell receptor beta chain stems from a study of blood T cell repertoires in COVID-19. Looking at the study overall: Donors in the United States, Italy and Spain gave samples during acute or convalescent COVID-19.

TCRdb keeps only in-frame clones here, not all; method: immunoSEQ multiplex PCR. The profile shows approximately 70,000 clones, roughly 80% of them singletons. V dropped 7 bases and J dropped 2 bases, with 6 bases sitting between them. The CDR3 contains 12 residues. The germline V gene has CDR1 MGHDK and CDR2 SYGVNS. This chain uses TRBV25-1 with TRBJ1-3; unclear D gene. The clonotype comes from an elderly woman with acute or convalescent COVID-19. Material for sequencing was peripheral blood. The CDR3 region has the DNA TGTGCCAGCACGGGTCCTGGAAACACCATATATTTT. Translated, it gives CASTGPGNTIYF.